This T cell receptor (beta chain) derives from a study of long-term antiretroviral therapy in people with HIV. Study in general: The earliest specimens came about a decade ahead of the 2015 immediate-ART recommendation. Study-level results: Dominant in the repertoire at all time points were clones expanded before ART. When set beside controls, HIV repertoires had CDR3 length ranges that were narrower.

This CDR3 is built from 15 residues. Germline loops: CDR1 SGHDT, CDR2 YYEEEE. V gave up 3 bases and J gave up 3 bases, with 13 bases separating them. A single count supports this clone. The antigen is not known. The run of the v3.0 immunoSEQ assay was at survey level. The assay was immunoSEQ multiplex PCR, and TCRdb's table has in-frame clones only and misses some. The sample has about 28,000 clones, just under 90% seen once. All donors provided no fewer than one pre-ART and no fewer than two post-ART PBMC samples. The sequence derives from a man aged 50-60 years with HIV. The chain uses TRBV5-6 and TRBJ1-5; a possible D gene is TRBD1 (6 bases). The source material was unsorted PBMCs, sampled 3.2 years before starting antiretroviral therapy. CDR3 in DNA: TGTGCCAGCAGCTCGCTCCGGGACATCAATCAGCCCCAGCATTTT. Translated: CASSSLRDINQPQHF.